One sample yielded the 22 T cell receptor beta chains listed below, sequenced in a study of T cells in women clearing cervical HPV infection. Repertoires were generated with immunoSEQ multiplex PCR, while TCRdb's copy carries only in-frame clones and drops some. This specimen shows 20,000 to 25,000 clones; the ten leading clones hold about 6%. The sequencing input was blood buffy coat. All receptors come from a woman aged 18 to 69 with a cervical HPV16 infection that either progressed to CIN3+ or cleared (not recorded which).

Notes on this clone: The missing CDR3 end, 3 residues past where the read stops, is filled in from the germline J gene. The chain employs TRBV29-1 and TRBJ2-7; 7 nucleotides match TRBD1. Trimming took 5 bases from V and 3 from J; bases not matched to a gene: 4. Germline CDR1 SQVTM, CDR2 ANQGSEA. CDR3 length: 12 amino acids. Partial CDR3 DNA: TGCAGCGTTATCCGGGACAGCTACGAG. Its translation is CSVIRDSYE. The CDR3 reads in full as CSVIRDSYEQYF.

Worth noting for this clone: The read stops 3 residues short of the end of the CDR3; the missing end is completed from the germline J gene. This chain links TRBV12-3 or TRBV12-4 with TRBJ2-2, with TRBD1 matching over 8 bases. The CDR3 totals 15 residues. V was clipped by 6 bases and J by 1 base; unmatched bases: 4. The DNA read from the CDR3 is TGTGCCAGCAGGGTTGGGACAGGGAACACCGGGGAG. As protein: CASRVGTGNTGE. In full, the CDR3 is CASRVGTGNTGELFF.

Turning to this clone: The read ends 3 residues early relative to the CDR3; the germline J gene fills the gap. The chain employs TRBV28 and TRBJ2-2; 7 nucleotides line up with TRBD2. The CDR3 runs to 15 residues. V dropped 3 bases and J dropped 2; count of bases not matched to a gene: 3. Germline CDR1 reads MDHEN; CDR2 reads SYDVKM. CDR3 DNA, as far as it was read: TGTGCCAGCAGTTTTGCTAGCGGCAACACCGGGGAG. Translation gives CASSFASGNTGE. The entire CDR3 reads CASSFASGNTGELFF.

Comment on this clone: The read stops 3 residues short of the end of the CDR3; the missing end is completed from the germline J gene. J is TRBJ2-5 and V is TRBV7-2; 13 positions agree with TRBD2. With 6 bases clipped from V and 5 bases from J, the junction kept 6 bases outside the gene matches. The length of the CDR3 is 15 residues. Germline V gene lookup returns CDR1 SGHTA and CDR2 FQGNSA. CDR3: CASSLGLAGFETQYF. The sequenced part of the CDR3 DNA is TGTGCCAGCAGTCTGGGACTAGCGGGATTCGAGACC.

Note on this clone: The sequence runs out 3 residues before the end of the CDR3; the remainder is reconstructed from the germline J gene. This chain uses TRBV6-1 with TRBJ2-7; 10 positions match TRBD1. V lost 3 bases, J lost 3 bases, and 2 bases stayed unmatched. The CDR3 loop spans 14 amino acids. Germline V gene data show CDR1 as MNHNS and CDR2 as SASEGT. Partial CDR3 DNA: TGTGCCAGCAGTGAGGGACAGGGGCACTACGAG. Its protein product is CASSEGQGHYE. The entire CDR3 protein reads CASSEGQGHYEQYF.

Concerning this clone itself: From the germline J gene comes the end of the CDR3, since the read stops 3 residues before it. J is TRBJ2-3 and V is TRBV5-4; 10 bases are a match to TRBD1. This CDR3 has 14 amino acids. In germline, CDR1 is SGHNT, CDR2 YYREEE (reference sequence). Partial CDR3 DNA: TGTGCCAGCAGCCCGGGACAGGGGCGAGAGACG. The encoded protein is CASSPGQGRET. The complete CDR3 reads CASSPGQGRETQYF.

About this clone: Sequencing ends 3 residues short of the CDR3 end; the germline J gene provides the rest. The chain is built from TRBV10-3 and TRBJ2-5; D might be TRBD1 (6 bases). CDR3 size: 13 residues. Per germline, CDR1 ENHRY and CDR2 SYGVKD. V was clipped by 9 bases and J by 5 bases, with 16 bases between them. The sequenced CDR3 bases are TGTGCCATTTGGTCAGGGGTGACTGAGACC. Its translation: CAIWSGVTET. The full CDR3 protein reads CAIWSGVTETQYF.

In the case of this clone: The read gets to within 3 residues of the CDR3 end, and the germline J gene fills in the rest. The chain links TRBV19 to TRBJ1-2, with D perhaps TRBD1 (6 bases). CDR3 length: 12 residues. Per germline, CDR1 LNHDA and CDR2 SQIVND (reference sequence). This CDR3 is CASSRGDTRYTF. Incomplete CDR3 DNA: TGTGCCAGTAGTCGAGGGGACACTCGC.

With regard to this clone: The CDR3 goes on 3 residues after the read ends, and that part is filled in from the germline J gene. The rearrangement links TRBV7-9 to TRBJ1-2; 10 nucleotides agree with TRBD1. V was clipped by 5 bases and J by 5 bases; unmatched bases: 8. The germline gives CDR1 SEHNR, CDR2 FQNEAQ (reference sequence). This CDR3 spans 15 amino acids. The CDR3 is CASSETGTGAYGYTF. The covered CDR3 bases are TGTGCCAGCAGCGAAACCGGGACAGGGGCGTATGGC. Full variable domain (missing parts from reference TRBV7-9 and TRBJ1-2): DTGVSQNPRHKITKRGQNVTFRCDPISEHNRLYWYRQTLGQGPEFLTYFQNEAQLEKSRLLSDRFSAERPKGSFSTLEIQRTEQGDSAMYLCASSETGTGAYGYTFGSGTRLTVV.

Points on this clone: The read halts 3 residues ahead of the CDR3 end, with the missing end drawn from the germline J gene. The chain carries TRBV19 and TRBJ2-3; D perhaps matches TRBD2 (6 bases). This CDR3 has 14 residues. V lost 1 base to trimming and J lost 2 bases, with 7 bases between them. CDR1 is LNHDA and CDR2 is SQIVND in the germline V gene (reference sequence). CDR3 loop: CASSIGGLTDTQYF. CDR3 bases read: TGTGCCAGTAGTATAGGGGGACTCACAGATACG.

On this clone: With the read ending 3 residues before the CDR3 end, the germline J gene is used to fill in that end. This chain links TRBV7-9 with TRBJ2-7; D not resolved. CDR1 is SEHNR, CDR2 FQNEAQ, per germline (reference sequence). Trimming removed 1 base from V and 1 base from J, with 11 bases in between. The CDR3 is 15 amino acids. The CDR3 loop reads CASSLVGQQSYEQYF. The sequenced CDR3 bases are TGTGCCAGCAGCTTAGTGGGCCAGCAATCCTACGAG.

Concerning this clone: The CDR3 goes on 3 residues after the read ends, and that part is filled in from the germline J gene. The chain recombines TRBV19 with TRBJ2-3; 7 nucleotides match TRBD1. Germline trimming cut 5 bases from V and 3 bases from J; bases unmatched to any gene: 8. Germline lookup yields CDR1 LNHDA and CDR2 SQIVND (reference sequence). The CDR3 length is 15 residues. The CDR3 is CASSAQGVRTDTQYF. The CDR3 bases that were read are TGTGCCAGTAGTGCCCAGGGGGTTCGGACAGATACG. The full variable domain, rest sourced from reference TRBV19 and TRBJ2-3, is DGGITQSPKYLFRKEGQNVTLSCEQNLNHDAMYWYRQDPGQGLRLIYYSQIVNDFQKGDIAEGYSVSREKKESFPLTVTSAQKNPTAFYLCASSAQGVRTDTQYFGPGTRLTVL.

CDR3 sequence: CSVKGGTGKGTGELFF. The CDR3 DNA, read in part, is TGCAGCGTTAAGGGCGGGACAGGGAAAGGGACCGGGGAG. The chain recombines TRBV29-1 with TRBJ2-2; 9 bases line up with TRBD1. The sequence runs out 3 residues before the end of the CDR3; the remainder is reconstructed from the germline J gene. V lost 5 bases and J lost 5; bases outside the gene matches: 12. CDR3 length: 16 residues. CDR1 and CDR2 (germline): SQVTM, ANQGSEA.

With regard to this clone: The CDR3 goes on 3 residues after the read ends, and that part is filled in from the germline J gene. The rearrangement joins TRBV20-1 to TRBJ2-4, with TRBD2 matching over 11 bases. Germline values: CDR1 DFQATT, CDR2 SNEGSKA (reference sequence). This CDR3 is 15 amino acids long. With 1 base clipped from V and 5 bases from J, the junction kept 4 bases outside the gene matches. The part of the CDR3 DNA that was read is TGCAGTGCTAGAGGACTAGCGGGACTAGAAAACATT. Translating gives CSARGLAGLENI. Given in full, the CDR3 is CSARGLAGLENIQYF.

Comments on this clone: The read stops 3 residues short of the end of the CDR3; the missing end is completed from the germline J gene. Other nucleotide sequences from this sample produce the same CDR3. J is TRBJ2-1 and V is TRBV18; 10 bases are shared with TRBD2. This CDR3 spans 16 amino acids. Unmatched junction bases numbered 5, after V lost 6 bases and J lost 0 bases. CDR1 is KGHSH and CDR2 is LQKENI in the germline V gene. This CDR3 is CASSLRLAGSYNEQFF. CDR3 DNA, as far as it was read: TGTGCCAGCTCCCTTCGACTAGCGGGCTCCTACAATGAG.

Remarks on this clone: The read ends 3 residues early relative to the CDR3; the germline J gene fills the gap. The chain recombines TRBV5-4 with TRBJ1-2, with TRBD1 identical over 8 bases. Germline CDR1 SGHNT, CDR2 YYREEE (reference sequence). Trimming cost V 4 bases and J 6 bases; bases outside gene matches: 11. There are 15 residues in the CDR3. CDR3 region: CASSGSDRGRDGYTF. The CDR3 bases that were read are TGTGCCAGCAGCGGCTCCGACAGGGGCCGCGATGGC.

In the case of this clone: The read terminates 3 residues before the CDR3 end, so the remaining end is supplied by the germline J gene. This chain joins TRBV5-5 and TRBJ2-5, with 8 bases identical to TRBD1. V lost 1 base and J lost 4; bases outside the gene matches: 6. The CDR3 contains 15 residues. Germline assignment: CDR1 SGHKS and CDR2 YYEKEE (reference sequence). The CDR3 bases that were read are TGTGCCAGCAGCTTGAGCAGGGGGCGCGTAGAGACC. It codes for CASSLSRGRVET. The whole CDR3 is CASSLSRGRVETQYF.

As to this clone: The read stops 3 residues short of the end of the CDR3; the missing end is completed from the germline J gene. V gene TRBV12-3 or TRBV12-4 combines with J gene TRBJ2-7; D remains ambiguous. The CDR3 runs 14 residues. The germline V and J ends were trimmed by 3 bases and 6 bases, with 15 bases remaining between them. CDR3 DNA (partial): TGTGCCAGCAGTTTTGGGCAGGTAGGATCCGAG. As protein: CASSFGQVGSE. The whole CDR3 is CASSFGQVGSEQYF.

A note on this clone: The read finishes 3 residues shy of the CDR3 end, and the germline J gene is used to complete it. The genes are TRBV7-9 and TRBJ2-2, with 9 bases identical to TRBD2. Germline values: CDR1 SEHNR, CDR2 FQNEAQ (reference sequence). The CDR3 extends over 13 amino acids. V dropped 5 bases and J dropped 8; count of bases not matched to a gene: 3. The CDR3 loop is CASSRLAAGELFF. The CDR3 DNA, read in part, is TGTGCCAGCAGCAGACTAGCGGCGGGGGAG. Full variable domain (rest looked up from reference TRBV7-9 and TRBJ2-2): DTGVSQNPRHKITKRGQNVTFRCDPISEHNRLYWYRQTLGQGPEFLTYFQNEAQLEKSRLLSDRFSAERPKGSFSTLEIQRTEQGDSAMYLCASSRLAAGELFFGEGSRLTVL.

Notes on this clone: The observed sequence ends 3 residues before the CDR3 terminus, with the missing tail filled in from the germline J gene. The chain recombines TRBV19 with TRBJ1-2, with 9 bases lining up with TRBD1. This CDR3 spans 15 amino acids. CDR1 and CDR2 (germline): LNHDA, SQIVND (reference sequence). CDR3 in amino acids: CASSERQGGYNDYTF. The sequenced CDR3 bases are TGTGCCAGTTCGGAGCGACAGGGGGGGTACAATGAC.

Notes on this clone: The read halts 3 residues ahead of the CDR3 end, with the missing end drawn from the germline J gene. The gene calls are TRBV7-2 and TRBJ2-7, with 10 nucleotides matching TRBD1. There are 15 residues in the CDR3. V trimming: 5 bases; J trimming: 6 bases; junction bases outside the gene matches: 10. CDR1 and CDR2 from the germline V gene are SGHTA and FQGNSA. The part of the CDR3 DNA that was read is TGTGCCAGCAGCCCCACCGGGACAGGGGATCCCGAG. Amino acid sequence: CASSPTGTGDPE. The whole CDR3 sequence reads CASSPTGTGDPEQYF.

Comments on this clone: The CDR3 is cut off 3 residues early in the read; its end comes from the germline J gene. The chain uses TRBV18 and TRBJ1-5, with 8 bases fitting TRBD1. The V gene end was trimmed by 4 bases and the J gene end by 3 bases; junction bases not matched to a gene: 5. This CDR3 is built from 15 residues. The germline V gene has CDR1 KGHSH and CDR2 LQKENI. Here the CDR3 reads CASSQRTGHNQPQHF. The DNA read from the CDR3 is TGTGCCAGCTCACAGCGGACAGGGCACAATCAGCCC.